This T cell receptor (beta chain) was recorded in a study of T-cell reconstitution after alpha-beta-depleted transplantation in children. Broader study findings: In patients about two months after transplant, alpha-beta T cells reportedly arose from several hundred expanded graft clones. Among T cells one year after transplant, newly produced cells accounted for most counts and diversity.

Ten or more counts support this clonotype. Its antigen is as yet unknown. The library targeted TCRbeta and was prepared with unique molecular identifiers. MiXCR was run by TCRdb on the PCR reads, yielding one entry per CDR3 protein. In the table there are about a million distinct CDR3 sequences, about 26% of which are singletons. The J segment lost 3 bases and the V segment lost 6 bases, leaving 6 bases of the junction unmatched. CDR1 SQVTM and CDR2 ANQGSEA come from the germline V gene. The CDR3 spans 13 residues. The rearrangement joins TRBV29-1 to TRBJ1-2, with 8 bases lining up with TRBD1. Here the sequenced sample was PBMCs, mostly from graft donor cells, taken 360 days after TCRalphabeta/CD19-depleted stem cell transplant. The TCR comes from a boy younger than two who had a stem cell transplant for SCID, so the T cells may come from the graft donor. The DNA of the CDR3 is TGCAGCGTCTTGACAGGGGTGGACTATGGCTACACCTTC. Protein sequence: CSVLTGVDYGYTF. The complete variable domain, with remaining parts taken from reference TRBV29-1 and TRBJ1-2, reads SAVISQKPSRDICQRGTSLTIQCQVDSQVTMMFWYRQQPGQSLTLIATANQGSEATYESGFVIDKFPISRPNLTFSTLTVSNMSPEDSSIYLCSVLTGVDYGYTFGSGTRLTVV.